This T cell receptor beta chain was sequenced for a study of early T cells in non-severe SARS-CoV-2 infection (dated by TCRdb to about 2021). About the investigation overall: Because TCR sequencing was done on bulk RNA from unsorted whole blood, the alpha and beta chains could not be paired.

This was a case-control study nested in a cohort of healthcare workers in London, UK, who had nasopharyngeal swab PCR tests and blood samples taken every week. Healthcare workers were recruited between 23 and 31 March 2020, during the week of the UK lockdown, and were followed weekly for up to about 16 weeks. To note about this clonotype: Its cognate antigen has yet to be identified. One base away there is no much larger clone; base qualities are not given.

Findings and caveats that apply to the study as a whole: VDJdb matching was skewed toward anti-spike CD8 responses and likely underestimated virus-specific expansions, missing private and CD4 specificities.

A distance of 7 bases separates the germline ends of V and J, which lose 5 bases and 1 base respectively. Including the terminal cysteine and phenylalanine, the CDR3 comprises 13 residues. Kept here is only the CDR3 DNA, which spans 39 bases and is read in frame from base 1. The germline V gene sets CDR1 to SGHTA and CDR2 to FQGTGA. To prepare the library, 5' RACE was applied. For sequencing, a NextSeq 500 was employed. Unique molecular identifiers were attached to individual cDNA molecules in the TCR library protocol so that sequencing error and PCR bias could be corrected. Both TCR alpha and beta chains were sequenced, and tight co-correlation was observed between alpha and beta sequence abundances in each sample. As for the original processing: V gene, J gene and CDR3 annotation of TCR sequences was performed with Decombinator V4. TCRs were defined as expanded if a significant change between any two time points was detected under a Poisson model with p below 0.0001. Abundances of TCRs were expressed as counts per million after normalisation to the total number of TCRs sequenced in each sample. TRAV1-2 paired with TRAJ12, TRAJ20 or TRAJ33 defined MAIT TCRs, while TRAV10 paired with TRAJ18 defined iNKT TCRs. VDJdb, accessed 1 November 2021, was searched for CMV, EBV and SARS-CoV-2 annotated TCRs, excluding TCRs annotated for multiple antigens. Through fastp at Q25 and MiXCR, TCRdb rebuilt clones from the public reads, retaining in-frame beta chains. Each CDR3 protein gets just one entry, which takes the most common genes and DNA from the rows behind it. The V and J calls follow TCRdb's processing rather than the paper's. The sample table records about 130,000 distinct CDR3 sequences; more than 12% of these occur just once. The ten top clones hold 21% of the sample.

The chain uses TRBV7-3 and TRBJ2-3, with the D gene too uncertain to name. The TCR originated in an adult who was a healthcare worker with PCR-confirmed SARS-CoV-2 infection or an uninfected control (not recorded which). The sequenced sample was whole blood. The CDR3 in this case is CASSPLRTDTQYF. Read as DNA, the sequence is TGTGCCAGCAGCCCACTTCGCACAGATACGCAGTATTTT.